The source of this T cell receptor (beta chain) is a study of blood T cell repertoires in COVID-19. The overall study: COVID-19 samples from acute and convalescent phases originated in the United States, Italy and Spain. T cells, B-cell-depleted T cells, or PBMCs provided the cDNA or gDNA that served as material.

The V segment lost 3 bases and the J segment 4 bases; nucleotides outside the gene matches: 6. This CDR3 has 16 amino acids. Germline V gene data show CDR1 as SEHNR and CDR2 as FQNEAQ (reference sequence). As originally analysed: Estimation of nucleated cell counts was performed using reference gene primer amplification. TCRdb keeps only in-frame clones here, not all; method: immunoSEQ multiplex PCR. From that table come the V and J calls and clone size; the DNA was used to work out D and trimming. This sample yields 45,000 to 55,000 clones, of which 84% are seen a single time; roughly 1.4% belongs to the top ten.

The sequenced sample was peripheral blood. The chain recombines TRBV7-9 with TRBJ2-2; 9 bases agree with TRBD2. The clonotype originates from a man aged 50 to 60 with acute or convalescent COVID-19. DNA of the CDR3: TGTGCCAGCAGCTTTTCCCTAGCGGGGATCACCGGGGAGCTGTTTTTT. It is translated as CASSFSLAGITGELFF. Using reference TRBV7-9 and TRBJ2-2 for the parts outside the CDR3, the full variable domain is DTGVSQNPRHKITKRGQNVTFRCDPISEHNRLYWYRQTLGQGPEFLTYFQNEAQLEKSRLLSDRFSAERPKGSFSTLEIQRTEQGDSAMYLCASSFSLAGITGELFFGEGSRLTVL.